This T cell receptor (beta chain) was identified in a study of radiation and T cells in renal cell carcinoma. About the research overall: Nephrectomy followed 15 Gy stereotactic body radiation by 4 weeks. Broader study findings: From baseline, blood top tumor clonotypes peaked at 2 weeks post-radiation.

TCRdb keeps only in-frame clones here, not all; method: immunoSEQ multiplex PCR. This table has 100,000 to 150,000 clones, about 81% appearing once. Comment on this clone: Its antigen is unidentified.

Time point here: blood 2 weeks post-SBRT. Treatment: 15 Gy SBRT to primary tumor, nephrectomy 4 weeks later. After SBRT, blood was collected at 2 and 4 weeks, plus baseline. The patient's renal cell carcinoma had clear cell pathology. Sequencing used blood, obtained from a patient whose treatment included radiotherapy and nephrectomy. The source of this sequence is a man aged 50 to 60 with renal cell carcinoma.

The CDR3 protein is CAWSPRDRGPDTQYF. The DNA of the CDR3 is TGTGCCTGGAGTCCCCGGGACAGGGGCCCAGATACGCAGTATTTT. J is TRBJ2-3 and V is TRBV30, with 10 bases matching TRBD1. V shed 2 bases and J 4 bases; nucleotides not matched to a gene: 6. Germline V gene lookup returns CDR1 GTSNPN and CDR2 SVGIG (reference sequence). The CDR3 totals 15 residues.